This TCR beta chain was found in a study of brain T cells in children with intractable seizures. Here immunoSEQ multiplex PCR was the method, and the copy in TCRdb shows in-frame clones only, minus some. This table holds some 64,000 clones, approximately 95% found once. With V trimmed by 1 base and J by 0 bases, 7 bases remained unmatched. The CDR3 has 18 amino acids. Per the germline V gene, CDR1 is MGHRA and CDR2 is YSYEKL. Study results and caveats: Only CDR3 sequence similarity suggested viral specificity, without known HCMV serostatus.

As regards this clone: What it recognizes is unknown.

The source material was peripheral blood, sampled at surgery. The chain is built from TRBV4-1 and TRBJ2-7; 12 bases agree with TRBD2. This TCR came from a boy under two years old with focal cortical dysplasia and intractable seizures. CDR3 region: CASSQVGLAGKSSYEQYF. The CDR3 bases are TGCGCCAGCAGCCAAGTCGGACTAGCGGGGAAAAGCTCCTACGAGCAGTACTTC.